This TCR beta chain was recorded in a study of blood T cells in healthy people across ages. The use of a sample-barcoded 5' primer and a J-beta primer mix characterized a second PCR of about 7 to 12 cycles. Unique molecular identifiers of 12 random nucleotides labeled each cDNA. In TCRdb, the 5' RACE reads were re-called with MiXCR into one record per CDR3 protein. The sample yields roughly 680,000 distinct CDR3 sequences, around 20% seen once. CDR1 SGHRS and CDR2 YFSETQ come from the germline V gene. V lost 5 bases and J 4 bases, leaving 15 bases between the germline ends. The CDR3 is 14 amino acids. Per individual sample, total RNA of at least 5 micrograms was extracted.

Material: blood. V is TRBV5-1 and J is TRBJ2-5; a possible D gene is TRBD1 (6 bases). The source is a man aged 70-80 years in good health. The CDR3, as DNA: TGCGCCAGCAGTTTTGAGGGGGTACCAGAGACCCAGTACTTC. Residues: CASSFEGVPETQYF.